This TCR beta chain was sequenced for a study of cytotoxic CD8 clonotypes in ibrutinib-treated CLL. Study-wide results and caveats: Clonality was higher at ibrutinib response and returned toward baseline at progression.

This table comes from immunoSEQ multiplex PCR, and its TCRdb copy is limited to in-frame clones, with some not included. Of over 65,000 clones listed, more than 60% are singletons. The CDR3 extends over 13 amino acids. Looked up from germline, CDR1 is SGHTA and CDR2 is FQGNSA. V shed 2 bases and J shed 4 bases, with 8 bases lying between them. Comment on this clone: Its antigen is still unknown.

Sequencing was performed on PBMCs, taken after 12 months of ibrutinib treatment. The chain uses TRBV7-2 and TRBJ1-2; D gene ambiguous. This TCR was sampled from a human donor with chronic lymphocytic leukemia. The CDR3 loop reads CASSLTAPYGYTF. The CDR3 nucleotides are TGTGCCAGCAGCTTAACAGCCCCCTATGGCTACACCTTC.